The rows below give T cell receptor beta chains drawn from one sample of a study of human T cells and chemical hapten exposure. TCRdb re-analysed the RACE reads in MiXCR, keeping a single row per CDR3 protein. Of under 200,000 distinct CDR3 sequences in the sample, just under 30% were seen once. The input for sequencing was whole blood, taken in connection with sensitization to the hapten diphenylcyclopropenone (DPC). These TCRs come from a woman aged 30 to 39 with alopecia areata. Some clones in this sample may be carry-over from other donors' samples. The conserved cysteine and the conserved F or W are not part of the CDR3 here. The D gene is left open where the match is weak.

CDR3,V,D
ASSYSEGREY,TRBV6-2/TRBV6-3,TRBD2
ASSPGGGEQPQH,TRBV5-1,.
ASSGRTNTEAF,TRBV25-1,.
ASSAGGGEKLF,TRBV10-2,.
ASSLLKAGSATGELF,TRBV28,.
ASSYGSLQY,TRBV6-2/TRBV6-3,.
ASSASNMNTEAF,TRBV3-1,.
ASSQEPMTNQPQH,TRBV4-2,.
STNLGHEAF,TRBV29-1,.
ASTPGQAYSPLH,TRBV28,TRBD1
AISGTGQAYEAF,TRBV10-3,TRBD1
ASRAGGGYQPQH,TRBV2,TRBD1
ATSSPHGAQY,TRBV15,.
ASSFNNNQPQH,TRBV7-2,.
SVERLNTEAF,TRBV29-1,.
ASTSNGGYT,TRBV28,.
ASSQDGTGRNQPQH,TRBV4-3,TRBD1
SVVANGYT,TRBV29-1,.
ASSLGTGVQPQH,TRBV5-1,TRBD1
ASSFQGTAPQY,TRBV5-5,TRBD1
ASSPGLAGGRKF,TRBV5-6,TRBD2
ASSFGTSGENEQF,TRBV6-1,TRBD2
SGGTDTQY,TRBV29-1,.
ASTPIGTGVYEQY,TRBV28,.
SARAGGGRESYT,TRBV29-1,TRBD1
SVELRGLYGYT,TRBV29-1,.
ASSFPDAEAF,TRBV5-1,.
ASSLLGAGRTEAF,TRBV11-3,.
SSRRLAGEETQY,TRBV29-1,TRBD2
ASSPGTAVNTIY,TRBV5-1,.
ASSLGGLNNSPLH,TRBV28,.
ASSLNGMNTEAF,TRBV7-3,.
ASSLSGPPGEKLF,TRBV5-1,.
ASRDPGLSQETQY,TRBV6-6,.
ASRTSTDTQY,TRBV7-2,.
ASSTIRTSFNEQY,TRBV4-3,TRBD2
SVAGASGTRQF,TRBV29-1,TRBD2